This TCR beta chain is drawn from a study of blood T cell repertoires in COVID-19. Clinical history as reported by participants underpinned cohort assignment. Two negative PCRs, clearance, or symptom resolution characterized the recovered Cohort 3 donors. This clone was observed a single time. The CDR3 spans 16 residues. The germline gives CDR1 LNHDA, CDR2 SQIVND (reference sequence). The V segment lost 7 bases and the J segment 4 bases; nucleotides outside the gene matches: 10. Repertoires were generated with immunoSEQ multiplex PCR, while TCRdb's copy carries only in-frame clones and drops some. The sample lists about 370,000 clones, approximately 92% occurring once.

The source material was PBMCs or T cells enriched from blood (not recorded which). The receptor's source is a man younger than 35 who had recovered from COVID-19. The chain combines TRBV19 with TRBJ2-2; 9 bases are a match to TRBD1. This chain's CDR3 is CASTQTGGQITGELFF. The CDR3 DNA reads as TGTGCCAGTACCCAGACAGGGGGTCAAATCACCGGGGAGCTGTTTTTT.